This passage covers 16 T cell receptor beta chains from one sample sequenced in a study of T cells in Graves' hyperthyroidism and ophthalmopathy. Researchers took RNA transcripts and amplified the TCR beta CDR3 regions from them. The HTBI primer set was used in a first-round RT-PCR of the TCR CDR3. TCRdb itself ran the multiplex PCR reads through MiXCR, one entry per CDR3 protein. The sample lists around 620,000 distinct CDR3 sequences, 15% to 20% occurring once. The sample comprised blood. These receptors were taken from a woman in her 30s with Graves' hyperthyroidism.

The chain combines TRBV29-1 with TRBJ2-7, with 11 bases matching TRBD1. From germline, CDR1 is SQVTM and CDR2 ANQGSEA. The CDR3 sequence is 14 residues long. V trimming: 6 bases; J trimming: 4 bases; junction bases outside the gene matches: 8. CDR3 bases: TGCAGCGTCCCCAGCCGGGACAGGGGGTACGAGCAGTACTTC. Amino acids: CSVPSRDRGYEQYF.

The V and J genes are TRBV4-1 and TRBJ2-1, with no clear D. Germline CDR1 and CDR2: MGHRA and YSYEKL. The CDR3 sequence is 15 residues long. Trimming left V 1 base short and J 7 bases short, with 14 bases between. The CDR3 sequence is CASSQGESLLNEQFF. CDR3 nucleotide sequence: TGCGCCAGCAGCCAAGGCGAGAGTCTCTTAAATGAGCAGTTCTTC.

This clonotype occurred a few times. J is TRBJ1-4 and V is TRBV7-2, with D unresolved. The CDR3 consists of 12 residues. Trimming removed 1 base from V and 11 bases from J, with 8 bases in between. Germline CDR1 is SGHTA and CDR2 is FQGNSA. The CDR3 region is CASSLDTGKLFF. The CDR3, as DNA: TGTGCCAGCAGCTTAGATACGGGGAAACTGTTTTTT.

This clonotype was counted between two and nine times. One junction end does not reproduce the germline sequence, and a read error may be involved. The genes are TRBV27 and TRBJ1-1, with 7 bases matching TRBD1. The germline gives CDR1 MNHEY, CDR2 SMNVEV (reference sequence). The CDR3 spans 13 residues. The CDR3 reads CASSPTGNTEASF. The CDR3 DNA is TGTGCCAGCAGTCCGACAGGGAACACTGAAGCTTCCTTT.

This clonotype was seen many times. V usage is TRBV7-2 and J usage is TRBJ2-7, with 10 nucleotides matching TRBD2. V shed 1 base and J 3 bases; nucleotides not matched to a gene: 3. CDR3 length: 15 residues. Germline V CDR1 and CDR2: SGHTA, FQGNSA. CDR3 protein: CASSLDLAGDYEQYF. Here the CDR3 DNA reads TGTGCCAGCAGCTTAGATCTAGCGGGAGACTACGAGCAGTACTTC.

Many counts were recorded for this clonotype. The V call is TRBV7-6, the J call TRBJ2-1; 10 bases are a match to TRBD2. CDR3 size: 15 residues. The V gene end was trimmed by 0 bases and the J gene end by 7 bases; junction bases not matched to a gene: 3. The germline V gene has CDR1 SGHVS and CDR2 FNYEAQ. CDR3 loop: CASSLAASGRNEQFF. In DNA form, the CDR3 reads TGTGCCAGCAGCTTAGCGGCTAGCGGGAGAAATGAGCAGTTCTTC. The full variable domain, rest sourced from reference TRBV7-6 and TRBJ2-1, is GAGVSQSPRYKVTKRGQDVALRCDPISGHVSLYWYRQALGQGPEFLTYFNYEAQQDKSGLPNDRFSAERPEGSISTLTIQRTEQRDSAMYRCASSLAASGRNEQFFGPGTRLTVL.

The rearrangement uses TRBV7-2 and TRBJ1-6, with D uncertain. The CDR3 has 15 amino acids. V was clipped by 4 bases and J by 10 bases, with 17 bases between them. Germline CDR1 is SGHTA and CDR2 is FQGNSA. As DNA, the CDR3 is TGTGCCAGCAGCTCAGAGGCCCGGGGTCTATCACCCCTCCACTTT. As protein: CASSSEARGLSPLHF.

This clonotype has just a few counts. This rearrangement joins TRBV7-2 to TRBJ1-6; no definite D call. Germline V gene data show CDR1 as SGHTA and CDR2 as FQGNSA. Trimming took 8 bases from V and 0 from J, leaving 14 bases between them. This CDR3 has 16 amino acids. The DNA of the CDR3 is TGTGCCAGCTCTTGGACTACCAGCTCCTATAATTCACCCCTCCACTTT. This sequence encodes CASSWTTSSYNSPLHF.

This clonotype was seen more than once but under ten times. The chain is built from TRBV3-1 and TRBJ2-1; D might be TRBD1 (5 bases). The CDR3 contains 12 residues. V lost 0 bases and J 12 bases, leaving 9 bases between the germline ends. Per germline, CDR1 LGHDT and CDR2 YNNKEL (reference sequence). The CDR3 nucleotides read TGTGCCAGCAGCCAAGATGTTAGGGGGCAGTTCTTC. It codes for CASSQDVRGQFF.

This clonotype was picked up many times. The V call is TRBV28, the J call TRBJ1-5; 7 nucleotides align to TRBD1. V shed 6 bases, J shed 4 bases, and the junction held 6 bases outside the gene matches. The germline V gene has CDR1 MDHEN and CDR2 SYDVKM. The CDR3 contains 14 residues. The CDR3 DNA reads TGTGCCAGCAGCCCAGGGGGAGGGAATCAGCCCCAGCATTTT. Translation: CASSPGGGNQPQHF.

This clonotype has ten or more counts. The chain's CDR3 is CASSSQLTGGAEQFF. The CDR3 DNA reads TGTGCCAGCAGTTCCCAACTGACAGGGGGAGCTGAGCAGTTCTTC. The J gene is TRBJ2-1, the V gene TRBV28, with 9 bases that match TRBD1. CDR1 and CDR2 from the germline V gene are MDHEN and SYDVKM. The CDR3 covers 15 residues. V was clipped by 4 bases and J by 9 bases; unmatched bases: 10.

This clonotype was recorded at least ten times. In nucleotides, the CDR3 is TGTGCCAGCAGCCAAGATTCCCAGGGTTGGGGCACTGAAGCTTTCTTT. The encoded protein is CASSQDSQGWGTEAFF. V gene TRBV3-1 combines with J gene TRBJ1-1; the D gene is possibly TRBD1 (5 bases). The CDR3 has 16 amino acids. The germline V gene encodes CDR1 LGHDT and CDR2 YNNKEL (reference sequence). V lost 0 bases to trimming and J lost 4 bases, with 15 bases between them.

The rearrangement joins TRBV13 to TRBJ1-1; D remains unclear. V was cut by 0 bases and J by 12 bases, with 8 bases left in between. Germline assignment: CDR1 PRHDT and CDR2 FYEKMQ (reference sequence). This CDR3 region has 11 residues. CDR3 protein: CASSLGGETFF. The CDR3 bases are TGTGCCAGCAGCTTAGGGGGTGAGACTTTCTTT.

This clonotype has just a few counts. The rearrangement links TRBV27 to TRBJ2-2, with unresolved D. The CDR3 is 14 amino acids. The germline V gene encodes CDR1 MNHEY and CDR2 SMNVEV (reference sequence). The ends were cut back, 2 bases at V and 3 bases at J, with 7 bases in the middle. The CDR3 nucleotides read TGTGCCAGCAGTTTAGAGATTTACACCGGGGAGCTGTTTTTT. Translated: CASSLEIYTGELFF.

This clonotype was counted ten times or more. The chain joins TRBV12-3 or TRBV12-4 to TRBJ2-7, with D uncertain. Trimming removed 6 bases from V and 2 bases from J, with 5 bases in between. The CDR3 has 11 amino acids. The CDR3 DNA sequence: TGTGCCAGCAGCCACACCTACGAGCAGTACTTC. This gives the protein CASSHTYEQYF.

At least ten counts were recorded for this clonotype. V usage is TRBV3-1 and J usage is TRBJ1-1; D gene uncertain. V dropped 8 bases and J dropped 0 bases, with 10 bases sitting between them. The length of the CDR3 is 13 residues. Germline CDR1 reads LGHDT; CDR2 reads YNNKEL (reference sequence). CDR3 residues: CASSQELNTEAFF. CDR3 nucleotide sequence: TGTGCCAGCTCCCAGGAACTGAACACTGAAGCTTTCTTT. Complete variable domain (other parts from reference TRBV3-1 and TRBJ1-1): DTAVSQTPKYLVTQMGNDKSIKCEQNLGHDTMYWYKQDSKKFLKIMFSYNNKELIINETVPNRFSPKSPDKAHLNLHINSLELGDSAVYFCASSQELNTEAFFGQGTRLTVV.